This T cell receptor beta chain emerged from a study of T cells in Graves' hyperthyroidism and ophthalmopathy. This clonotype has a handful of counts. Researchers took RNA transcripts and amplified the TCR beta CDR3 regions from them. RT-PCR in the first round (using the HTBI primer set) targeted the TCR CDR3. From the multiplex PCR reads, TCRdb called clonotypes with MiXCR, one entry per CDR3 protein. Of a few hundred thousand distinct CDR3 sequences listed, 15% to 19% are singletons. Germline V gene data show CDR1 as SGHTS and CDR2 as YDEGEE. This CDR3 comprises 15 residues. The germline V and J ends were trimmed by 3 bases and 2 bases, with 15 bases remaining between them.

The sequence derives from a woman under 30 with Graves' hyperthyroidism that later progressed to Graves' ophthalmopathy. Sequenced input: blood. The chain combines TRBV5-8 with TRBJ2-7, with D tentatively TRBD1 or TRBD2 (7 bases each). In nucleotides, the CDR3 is TGTGCCAGCAGCTGGTTGGGAGGGGGCGCCTACGAGCAGTACTTC. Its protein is CASSWLGGGAYEQYF.